This entry lists 27 T cell receptor beta chains sequenced from one sample in a study of cytomegalovirus exposure and HLA in healthy donors. PCR involved 60 Vbeta and 13 Jbeta primers. Only in-frame clones appear in the TCRdb table, and some are missing; sequencing was by immunoSEQ multiplex PCR. The data show about 150,000 clones, 76% seen once. The specimen sequenced was PBMCs. The receptors here all came from a woman aged 40 to 50 in good health and CMV-seronegative.

This chain joins TRBV19 and TRBJ2-3; D call uncertain. V was shortened by 3 bases and J by 5 bases, with 3 bases between the two germline ends. CDR1 LNHDA and CDR2 SQIVND come from the germline V gene (reference sequence). This CDR3 contains 11 residues. CDR3 in DNA: TGTGCCAGTAGTATCAGAGATACGCAGTATTTT. The encoded protein is CASSIRDTQYF. The variable domain in full, completed from reference TRBV19 and TRBJ2-3, reads DGGITQSPKYLFRKEGQNVTLSCEQNLNHDAMYWYRQDPGQGLRLIYYSQIVNDFQKGDIAEGYSVSREKKESFPLTVTSAQKNPTAFYLCASSIRDTQYFGPGTRLTVL.

This chain uses TRBV7-6 with TRBJ1-4, with 7 bases matching TRBD1. Germline CDR1 is SGHVS and CDR2 is FNYEAQ. The CDR3 runs 15 residues. V shed 1 base, J shed 5 bases, and the junction held 4 bases outside the gene matches. For the CDR3, the DNA is TGTGCCAGCAGCTTAGAGGACAGGAAGAATGAAAAACTGTTTTTT. Protein sequence: CASSLEDRKNEKLFF.

The chain is built from TRBV30 and TRBJ1-1; maybe TRBD1 (5 bases). The V gene lost 6 bases and the J gene lost 1 base, with 9 bases spanning the gap. CDR1 is GTSNPN and CDR2 is SVGIG in the germline V gene (reference sequence). This CDR3 region has 12 residues. The CDR3 sequence is CACQDKNTEAFF. The CDR3 nucleotides read TGTGCCTGCCAGGACAAGAACACTGAAGCTTTCTTT.

This clone has more than one count but fewer than ten. The chain joins TRBV7-2 to TRBJ2-3; 7 bases are a match to TRBD1. Germline values: CDR1 SGHTA, CDR2 FQGNSA. CDR3 size: 13 residues. V was pared by 3 bases and J by 4 bases, with 1 base of the junction left unmatched. CDR3 sequence reads: CASSFQGADTQYF. The CDR3, as DNA: TGTGCCAGCAGCTTCCAGGGGGCAGATACGCAGTATTTT.

This clone was seen a handful of times. This rearrangement joins TRBV5-1 to TRBJ2-5, with 11 bases that match TRBD1. Germline assignment: CDR1 SGHRS and CDR2 YFSETQ. The CDR3 consists of 15 residues. V shed 3 bases, J shed 4 bases, and the junction held 5 bases outside the gene matches. CDR3 amino acids: CASSSLGQGGETQYF. In DNA, the CDR3 is TGCGCCAGCAGCTCCCTGGGACAGGGGGGAGAGACCCAGTACTTC.

The chain recombines TRBV19 with TRBJ2-1; TRBD2 matches 14 bases. Germline V lookup: CDR1 LNHDA, CDR2 SQIVND (reference sequence). CDR3 size: 16 residues. Losses at the gene ends were 8 bases for V and 6 bases for J; bases not matched to a gene: 9. The DNA for the CDR3 is TGTGCCAGTGGGGGACTAGCGGGAGATCAGGGCAATGAGCAGTTCTTC. Amino acids: CASGGLAGDQGNEQFF.

The rearrangement uses TRBV5-4 and TRBJ2-5; 11 nucleotides agree with TRBD2. The CDR3 has 15 amino acids. Germline V gives CDR1 SGHNT, CDR2 YYREEE (reference sequence). With V trimmed by 4 bases and J by 3 bases, 5 bases remained unmatched. This chain's CDR3 is CASSPDSGGEETQYF. The CDR3 region has the DNA TGTGCCAGCAGCCCGGATAGCGGGGGGGAAGAGACCCAGTACTTC.

This clone was counted once. This sequence joins TRBV4-2 and TRBJ2-3; TRBD2 matches 9 bases. The CDR3 contains 18 residues. V lost 0 bases to trimming and J lost 2 bases; unmatched junction nucleotides: 9. Germline assignment: CDR1 LGHNA and CDR2 YNFKEQ. As DNA, the CDR3 is TGTGCCAGCAGCCAAGATGATAGCGGGGGCCTCATCACAGATACGCAGTATTTT. Amino acids: CASSQDDSGGLITDTQYF.

The CDR3, as DNA: TGTGCCAGCGGGGGGGGAAAGAACACTGAAGCTTTCTTT. This encodes CASGGGKNTEAFF. The chain combines TRBV6-1 with TRBJ1-1; TRBD1 might be the D (5 bases). This CDR3 comprises 13 residues. Germline V gene sequence: CDR1 MNHNS, CDR2 SASEGT. V lost 8 bases to trimming and J lost 1 base, with 11 bases between them.

V gene TRBV6-5 combines with J gene TRBJ1-1; no clear D. Per the germline V gene, CDR1 is MNHEY and CDR2 is SVGAGI. Trimming cost V 2 bases and J 4 bases, with 8 bases left between them. The CDR3 is 13 residues long. In nucleotides, the CDR3 is TGTGCCAGCAGTTACAGAGTCGGCACTGAAGCTTTCTTT. Translation: CASSYRVGTEAFF.

J is TRBJ1-3 and V is TRBV7-9; TRBD1 might be the D (6 bases). Germline V gene lookup returns CDR1 SEHNR and CDR2 FQNEAQ (reference sequence). The CDR3 covers 14 residues. Trimming shortened V by 8 bases and J by 1 base, and 12 bases separated the two germline ends. CDR3 coding DNA: TGTGCCAGCCAGAACAGGGTATCTGGAAACACCATATATTTT. This gives the protein CASQNRVSGNTIYF.

This chain joins TRBV7-2 and TRBJ2-7; TRBD2 matches 7 bases. Trimming removed 1 base from V and 2 bases from J; junction bases left unmatched: 14. CDR3 size: 18 residues. CDR1 and CDR2 (germline): SGHTA, FQGNSA. The CDR3 DNA reads as TGTGCCAGCAGCTTAGTACGGGCGGGAGATCTTTATGCCTACGAGCAGTACTTC. Amino acid sequence: CASSLVRAGDLYAYEQYF. Full variable domain (outside the CDR3, taken from reference TRBV7-2 and TRBJ2-7): GAGVSQSPSNKVTEKGKDVELRCDPISGHTALYWYRQSLGQGLEFLIYFQGNSAPDKSGLPSDRFSAERTGGSVSTLTIQRTQQEDSAVYLCASSLVRAGDLYAYEQYFGPGTRLTVT.

The chain couples TRBV19 to TRBJ1-1; a possible D gene is TRBD1 (5 bases). The CDR3 runs to 15 residues. CDR1 and CDR2 (germline): LNHDA, SQIVND (reference sequence). Between the trimmed V and J ends, which lost 5 bases and 4 bases, there was a span of 17 bases. This CDR3 reads CASSPEEGLITEAFF. CDR3 DNA: TGTGCCAGTAGTCCTGAGGAGGGACTGATCACTGAAGCTTTCTTT.

The chain couples TRBV20-1 to TRBJ1-2; D is ambiguous. CDR1 and CDR2 from the germline V gene are DFQATT and SNEGSKA (reference sequence). The CDR3 is made up of 11 amino acids. V was shortened by 6 bases and J by 5 bases, with 10 bases between the two germline ends. The CDR3 DNA reads as TGCAGTGCAAGCGGGGATTATGGCTACACCTTC. Translation: CSASGDYGYTF.

The chain links TRBV6-1 to TRBJ2-6; D possibly corresponds to TRBD1 (5 bases). V lost 6 bases, J lost 4 bases, and 13 bases lay in between. This CDR3 region has 15 residues. Germline V lookup: CDR1 MNHNS, CDR2 SASEGT. The CDR3 coding sequence is TGTGCCAGCAGATCAGCAGGGTCCGGGGCCAACGTCCTGACTTTC. As protein: CASRSAGSGANVLTF.

The chain employs TRBV27 and TRBJ2-2, with TRBD2 matching 7 bases. V shed 2 bases and J 5 bases; nucleotides not matched to a gene: 2. The CDR3 consists of 14 residues. Germline CDR1 is MNHEY and CDR2 is SMNVEV (reference sequence). CDR3 DNA sequence: TGTGCCAGCAGTTTACTAGCGGCGACCGGGGAGCTGTTTTTT. Its protein is CASSLLAATGELFF.

This chain links TRBV6-6 with TRBJ1-1, with TRBD1 identical over 8 bases. Germline V gene data show CDR1 as MNHNY and CDR2 as SVGAGI (reference sequence). With V trimmed by 4 bases and J by 6 bases, 4 bases remained unmatched. The CDR3 is 13 residues long. CDR3 loop: CASSWTGSPEAFF. The CDR3 DNA reads as TGTGCCAGCAGTTGGACAGGGTCCCCTGAAGCTTTCTTT.

This chain joins TRBV5-4 and TRBJ2-3; D possibly corresponds to TRBD1 (5 bases). The CDR3 runs to 16 residues. Trimming removed 3 bases at V and 0 bases at J, with 14 bases between. The germline V gene has CDR1 SGHNT and CDR2 YYREEE (reference sequence). The CDR3 nucleotides read TGTGCCAGCAGCTCCCAGCTGGGGCACAGCACAGATACGCAGTATTTT. This gives the protein CASSSQLGHSTDTQYF.

The gene calls are TRBV9 and TRBJ1-2; TRBD1 agrees at 10 bases. The CDR3 has 14 residues. V gave up 0 bases and J gave up 6 bases; unmatched junction bases: 2. CDR1 and CDR2 from the germline V gene are SGDLS and YYNGEE. This CDR3 is CASSVAGTGDGYTF. The CDR3 DNA is TGTGCCAGCAGCGTAGCAGGGACAGGGGATGGCTACACCTTC. Using reference TRBV9 and TRBJ1-2 for the parts outside the CDR3, the full variable domain is DSGVTQTPKHLITATGQRVTLRCSPRSGDLSVYWYQQSLDQGLQFLIQYYNGEERAKGNILERFSAQQFPDLHSELNLSSLELGDSALYFCASSVAGTGDGYTFGSGTRLTVV.

In its sample, this clone was seen a few times. The CDR3 is CASSWDRGDPGANVLTF. The CDR3 DNA reads as TGTGCCAGCAGTTGGGACAGGGGTGACCCTGGGGCCAACGTCCTGACTTTC. The chain recombines TRBV7-6 with TRBJ2-6; 10 bases match TRBD1. Germline V CDR1 and CDR2: SGHVS, FNYEAQ. CDR3 length equals 17 residues. V dropped 6 bases and J dropped 2; count of bases not matched to a gene: 7.

This chain connects TRBV23-1 to TRBJ1-2, with D possibly matching TRBD1 (5 bases). TRBV23-1 is assigned to the ORF class and has an uncertain function. Between the trimmed V and J ends, which lost 6 bases and 7 bases, there was a span of 15 bases. The CDR3 has 13 amino acids. The CDR3 loop is CASRVTGEAGYTF. In nucleotides, the CDR3 is TGCGCCAGCAGGGTAACGGGGGAAGCTGGCTACACCTTC.

This chain connects TRBV10-3 to TRBJ1-3; 7 nucleotides match TRBD1. This CDR3 contains 16 residues. The germline gives CDR1 ENHRY, CDR2 SYGVKD. V gave up 10 bases and J gave up 0 bases; unmatched junction bases: 12. CDR3 in DNA: TGTGCCACCTCAACTTTGGACAGGCGCTCTGGAAACACCATATATTTT. Translation gives CATSTLDRRSGNTIYF.

The V gene is TRBV28, the J gene TRBJ2-7, with 11 bases lining up with TRBD2. Germline CDR1 and CDR2: MDHEN and SYDVKM. The J segment lost 3 bases and the V segment lost 5 bases, leaving 12 bases of the junction unmatched. This CDR3 is built from 17 residues. CDR3 bases: TGTGCCAGCAGTCCTAGAAGGGGACTAGCGGAAAGCTACGAGCAGTACTTC. It is translated as CASSPRRGLAESYEQYF.

V is TRBV6-5 and J is TRBJ2-5; 7 nucleotides agree with TRBD2. There are 13 residues in the CDR3. Per germline, CDR1 MNHEY and CDR2 SVGAGI. J gave up 5 bases and V 6 bases, and 6 bases lay outside the gene matches. CDR3 sequence: CASSPGLGETQYF. For the CDR3, the DNA is TGTGCCAGCAGCCCAGGACTAGGGGAGACCCAGTACTTC.

Note on this clone: At one of its ends the junction is not consistent with the germline gene, which may arise from a read error. The gene calls are TRBV18 and TRBJ1-3; 7 bases agree with TRBD1. CDR3 length equals 18 residues. Germline-derived CDR1 and CDR2 are KGHSH and LQKENI. This chain's CDR3 is CASSRSSPDRYSGNIIYF. The CDR3 coding sequence is TGTGCCAGCTCACGAAGCAGCCCGGACAGGTACTCTGGAAACATCATATATTTT.

The rearrangement uses TRBV5-6 and TRBJ2-7; a possible D gene is TRBD1 (6 bases). V shed 0 bases and J shed 4 bases, with 14 bases lying between them. This CDR3 contains 15 residues. Germline CDR1 reads SGHDT; CDR2 reads YYEEEE. This chain's CDR3 is CASSLGGRGSYEQYF. Written as DNA, the CDR3 is TGTGCCAGCAGCTTGGGTGGCAGGGGCAGTTACGAGCAGTACTTC.

The rearrangement joins TRBV7-9 to TRBJ1-6; 8 bases match TRBD1. This CDR3 has 16 residues. Trimming cost V 5 bases and J 4 bases; bases outside gene matches: 7. CDR1 and CDR2 from the germline V gene are SEHNR and FQNEAQ (reference sequence). The CDR3 spells CASSPGDRSYNSPLHF. Here the CDR3 DNA reads TGTGCCAGCAGCCCAGGGGACAGGAGTTATAATTCACCCCTCCACTTT.